The count of the clone carrying this TCR beta chain is one. The antigen is not known. These data are taken from a study of T-cell memory formation after mild COVID-19. Notes on the study in general: Largely, contracting CD4+ clones fell within CM and EM, and contracting CD8+ clones within EMRA.

Sample barcodes and UMIs were carried by the TCR alpha and TCR beta cDNA libraries that 5'RACE generated with constant-segment primers. TCRdb fed the 5' RACE reads into MiXCR, producing one record per CDR3 protein. The sample lists 450,000 or so distinct CDR3 sequences, 20% to 25% seen once, with 12% in the top ten. This CDR3 is built from 13 residues. Trimming at V came to 6 bases and at J to 6 bases, leaving 10 bases not matched to a gene. Germline V lookup: CDR1 DFQATT, CDR2 SNEGSKA (reference sequence). The sequence came from an adult woman who had mild COVID-19 (a few samples of this study predate the infection). Cell type and time point are not known. The V gene is TRBV20-1, the J gene TRBJ1-1, with TRBD1 matching over 7 bases. Sequencing was carried out using PBMCs or a T cell subset sorted from them (not recorded which). This CDR3 is CSASDREAAEAFF. DNA for the CDR3: TGCAGTGCCAGCGACAGGGAGGCTGCTGAAGCTTTCTTT.